Presented here are 9 T cell receptor beta chains from one specimen sequenced in a study of cytomegalovirus exposure and HLA in healthy donors. Primers for the PCR totalled 60 Vbeta and 13 Jbeta. The method was immunoSEQ multiplex PCR; TCRdb's version includes in-frame clones alone and lacks a portion of them. The repertoire consists of roughly 100,000 clones, with 65% to 80% occurring once and the leading ten covering 5% to 7.5%. Sequenced sample: PBMCs. The receptors originated from a woman between 50 and 59 years old in good health and CMV-seropositive.

The V and J genes are TRBV19 and TRBJ1-2; 7 positions agree with TRBD1. The CDR3 extends over 14 amino acids. V dropped 10 bases and J dropped 4; count of bases not matched to a gene: 12. Per the germline V gene, CDR1 is LNHDA and CDR2 is SQIVND (reference sequence). CDR3 amino acids: CATGGTASFYGYTF. The CDR3 coding sequence is TGTGCCACTGGGGGGACAGCATCTTTCTATGGCTACACCTTC.

V is TRBV23-1 and J is TRBJ2-2; the D is unclear. TRBV23-1 is an ORF, with its function uncertain. The CDR3 runs to 14 residues. V gave up 4 bases and J gave up 4 bases, with 10 bases separating them. The DNA for the CDR3 is TGCGCCAGCAGTCCGGGTATAGGCACCGGGGAGCTGTTTTTT. It translates to CASSPGIGTGELFF.

The gene calls are TRBV30 and TRBJ1-6, with D perhaps TRBD1 (6 bases). V shed 2 bases and J shed 5 bases, with 13 bases lying between them. This CDR3 contains 15 residues. Germline V CDR1 and CDR2: GTSNPN, SVGIG (reference sequence). The CDR3 is CAWSPRQAHNSPLHF. In DNA, the CDR3 is TGTGCCTGGAGTCCCCGACAGGCACATAATTCACCCCTCCACTTT.

J is TRBJ1-3 and V is TRBV9; D remains unclear. The CDR3 runs to 14 residues. Trimming shortened V by 0 bases and J by 5 bases, and 9 bases separated the two germline ends. Per the germline V gene, CDR1 is SGDLS and CDR2 is YYNGEE. Here the CDR3 reads CASSVDQVRNTIYF. The CDR3 region has the DNA TGTGCCAGCAGCGTAGACCAGGTCAGAAACACCATATATTTT.

The V gene is TRBV11-2, the J gene TRBJ2-2; D is undetermined. This CDR3 has 16 residues. The V end lost 4 bases, the J end lost 4 bases, and 16 bases lay between the germline ends. Germline V gene sequence: CDR1 SGHAT, CDR2 FQNNGV. CDR3 nucleotides: TGTGCCAGCAGCTCGAAGAGTAGTACGGGCACCGGGGAGCTGTTTTTT. Its translation is CASSSKSSTGTGELFF.

This sequence joins TRBV30 and TRBJ2-7, with TRBD1 identical over 11 bases. Germline V CDR1 and CDR2: GTSNPN, SVGIG (reference sequence). V was pared by 3 bases and J by 2 bases, with 3 bases of the junction left unmatched. The CDR3 has 14 residues. CDR3 loop: CAWRGGQGAYEQYF. In DNA form, the CDR3 reads TGTGCCTGGAGGGGGGGACAGGGGGCCTACGAGCAGTACTTC.

CDR3 coding DNA: TGTGCCAGCAGCGGAGCCGGGACAGGGTTTGGATACGAGCAGTACTTC. Protein: CASSGAGTGFGYEQYF. This chain connects TRBV7-3 to TRBJ2-7; 9 bases are a match to TRBD1. V shed 5 bases, J shed 4 bases, and the junction held 12 bases outside the gene matches. CDR1 SGHTA and CDR2 FQGTGA come from the germline V gene. The CDR3 has 16 amino acids.

V and J are TRBV11-2 and TRBJ2-2, with 7 nucleotides matching TRBD2. Germline CDR1 reads SGHAT; CDR2 reads FQNNGV. This CDR3 spans 16 amino acids. V shed 3 bases and J 7 bases; nucleotides not matched to a gene: 11. This chain's CDR3 is CASSLMTSSVGGELFF. Here the CDR3 DNA reads TGTGCCAGCAGCTTGATGACTAGCTCGGTCGGCGGGGAGCTGTTTTTT.

This clone occurred a few times. The chain carries TRBV7-8 and TRBJ1-4; D not resolved. Germline V CDR1 and CDR2: SGHVS, FQNEAQ. V lost 0 bases to trimming and J lost 7 bases, with 6 bases between them. The CDR3 length is 13 residues. The CDR3 DNA reads TGTGCCAGCAGCTTAGCGCGGGGTGAAAAACTGTTTTTT. This sequence encodes CASSLARGEKLFF.